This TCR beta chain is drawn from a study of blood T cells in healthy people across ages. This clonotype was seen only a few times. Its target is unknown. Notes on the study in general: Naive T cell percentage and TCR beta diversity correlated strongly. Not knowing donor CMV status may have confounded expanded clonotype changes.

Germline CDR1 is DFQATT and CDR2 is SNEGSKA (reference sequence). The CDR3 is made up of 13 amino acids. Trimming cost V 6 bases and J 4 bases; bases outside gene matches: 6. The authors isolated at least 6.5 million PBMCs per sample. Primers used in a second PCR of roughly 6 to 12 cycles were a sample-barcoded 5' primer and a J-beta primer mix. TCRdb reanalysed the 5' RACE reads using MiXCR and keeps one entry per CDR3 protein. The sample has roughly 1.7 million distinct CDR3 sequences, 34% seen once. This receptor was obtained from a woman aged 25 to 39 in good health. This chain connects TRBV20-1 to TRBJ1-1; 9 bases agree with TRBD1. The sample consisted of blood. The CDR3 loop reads CSAARDRVTEAFF. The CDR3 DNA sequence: TGCAGTGCCGCCCGGGACAGGGTCACTGAAGCTTTCTTT.